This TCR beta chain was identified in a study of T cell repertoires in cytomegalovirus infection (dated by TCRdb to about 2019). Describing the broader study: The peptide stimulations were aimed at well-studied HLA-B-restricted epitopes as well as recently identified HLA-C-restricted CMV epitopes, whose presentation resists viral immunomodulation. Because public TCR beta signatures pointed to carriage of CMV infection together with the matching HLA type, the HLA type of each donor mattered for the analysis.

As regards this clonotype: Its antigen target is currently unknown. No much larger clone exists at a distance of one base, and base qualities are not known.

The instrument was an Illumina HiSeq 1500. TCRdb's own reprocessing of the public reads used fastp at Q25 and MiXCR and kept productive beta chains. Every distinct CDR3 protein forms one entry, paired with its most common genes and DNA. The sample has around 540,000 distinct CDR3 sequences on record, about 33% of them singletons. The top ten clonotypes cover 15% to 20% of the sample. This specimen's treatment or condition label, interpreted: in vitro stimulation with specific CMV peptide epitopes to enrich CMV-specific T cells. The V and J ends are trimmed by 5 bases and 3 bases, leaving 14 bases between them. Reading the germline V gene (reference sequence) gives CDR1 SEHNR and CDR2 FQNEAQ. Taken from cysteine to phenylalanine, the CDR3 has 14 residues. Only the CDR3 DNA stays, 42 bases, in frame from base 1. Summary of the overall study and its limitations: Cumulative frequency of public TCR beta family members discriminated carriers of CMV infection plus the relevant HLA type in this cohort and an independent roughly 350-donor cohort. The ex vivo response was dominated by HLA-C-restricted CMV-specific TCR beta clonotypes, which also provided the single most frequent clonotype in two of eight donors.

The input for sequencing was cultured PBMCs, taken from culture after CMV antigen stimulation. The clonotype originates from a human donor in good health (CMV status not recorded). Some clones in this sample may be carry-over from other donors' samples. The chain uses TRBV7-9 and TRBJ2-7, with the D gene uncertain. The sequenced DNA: TGTGCCAGCAGCCAAACCCGACGGAACTACGAGCAGTACTTC. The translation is CASSQTRRNYEQYF.